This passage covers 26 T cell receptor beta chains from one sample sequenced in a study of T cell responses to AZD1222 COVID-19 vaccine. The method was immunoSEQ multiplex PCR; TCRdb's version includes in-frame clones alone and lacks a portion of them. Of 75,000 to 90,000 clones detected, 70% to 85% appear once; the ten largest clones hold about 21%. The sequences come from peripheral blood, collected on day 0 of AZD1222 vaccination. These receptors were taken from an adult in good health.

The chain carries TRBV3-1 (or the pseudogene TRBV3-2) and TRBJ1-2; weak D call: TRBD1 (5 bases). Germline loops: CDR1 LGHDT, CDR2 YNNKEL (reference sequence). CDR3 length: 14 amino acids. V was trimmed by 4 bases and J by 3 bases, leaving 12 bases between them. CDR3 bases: TGTGCCAGCAGCCCGCTAGGACAAGACTATGGCTACACCTTC. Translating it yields CASSPLGQDYGYTF.

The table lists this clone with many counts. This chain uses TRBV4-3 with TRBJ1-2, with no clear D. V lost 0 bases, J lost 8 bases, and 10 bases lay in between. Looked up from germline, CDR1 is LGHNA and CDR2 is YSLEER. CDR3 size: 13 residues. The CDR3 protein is CASSQESALGYTF. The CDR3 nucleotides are TGCGCCAGCAGCCAAGAATCCGCCTTGGGCTACACCTTC.

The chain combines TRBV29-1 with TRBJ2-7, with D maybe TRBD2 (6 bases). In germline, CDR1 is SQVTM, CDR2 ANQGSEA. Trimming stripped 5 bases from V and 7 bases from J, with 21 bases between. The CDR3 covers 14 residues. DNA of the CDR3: TGCAGCGTTAAAAAGGGGCGGGATTGGAGTGAGCAGTACTTC. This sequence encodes CSVKKGRDWSEQYF.

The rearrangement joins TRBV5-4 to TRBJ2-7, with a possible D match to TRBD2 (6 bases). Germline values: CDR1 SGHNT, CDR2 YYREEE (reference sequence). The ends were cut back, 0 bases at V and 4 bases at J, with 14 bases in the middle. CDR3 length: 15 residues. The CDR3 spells CASSLEWIGLYEQYF. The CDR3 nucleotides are TGTGCCAGCAGCTTGGAGTGGATAGGACTATACGAGCAGTACTTC.

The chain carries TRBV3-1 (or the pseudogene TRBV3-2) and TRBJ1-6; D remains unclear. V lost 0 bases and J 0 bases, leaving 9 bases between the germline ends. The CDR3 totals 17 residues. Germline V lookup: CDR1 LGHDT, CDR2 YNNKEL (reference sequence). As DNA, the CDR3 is TGTGCCAGCAGCCAAGATTCGCAGGTCTCCTATAATTCACCCCTCCACTTT. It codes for CASSQDSQVSYNSPLHF.

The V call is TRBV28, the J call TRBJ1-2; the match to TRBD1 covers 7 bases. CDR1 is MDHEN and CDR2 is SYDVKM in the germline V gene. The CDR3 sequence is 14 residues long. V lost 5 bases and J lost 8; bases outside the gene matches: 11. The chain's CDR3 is CASSLLGRGGGYTF. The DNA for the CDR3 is TGTGCCAGCAGTCTTCTGGGGAGAGGGGGCGGCTACACCTTC.

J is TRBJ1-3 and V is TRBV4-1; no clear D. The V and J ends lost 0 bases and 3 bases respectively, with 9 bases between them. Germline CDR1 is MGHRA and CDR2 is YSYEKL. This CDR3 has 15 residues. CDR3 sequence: CASSQDPGLGNTIYF. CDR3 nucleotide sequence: TGCGCCAGCAGCCAAGATCCCGGCCTTGGAAACACCATATATTTT.

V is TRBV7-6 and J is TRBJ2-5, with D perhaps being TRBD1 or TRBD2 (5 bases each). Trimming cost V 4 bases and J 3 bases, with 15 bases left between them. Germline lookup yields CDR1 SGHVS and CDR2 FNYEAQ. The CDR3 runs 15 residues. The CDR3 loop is CASSSLGGIEETQYF. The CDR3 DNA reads TGTGCCAGCAGCTCCCTTGGGGGAATCGAAGAGACCCAGTACTTC.

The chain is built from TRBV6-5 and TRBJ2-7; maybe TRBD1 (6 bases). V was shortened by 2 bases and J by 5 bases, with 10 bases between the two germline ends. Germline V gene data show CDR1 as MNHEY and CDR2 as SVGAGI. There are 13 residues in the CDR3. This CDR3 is CASSYPGVDEQYF. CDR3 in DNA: TGTGCCAGCAGTTACCCAGGGGTGGACGAGCAGTACTTC.

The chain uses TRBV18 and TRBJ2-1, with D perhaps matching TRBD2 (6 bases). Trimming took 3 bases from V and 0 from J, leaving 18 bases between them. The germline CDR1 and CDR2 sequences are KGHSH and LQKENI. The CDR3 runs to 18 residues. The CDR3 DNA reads TGTGCCAGCTCACCCTGGATGGTTGCGGGAAGCTCCTACAATGAGCAGTTCTTC. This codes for CASSPWMVAGSSYNEQFF.

The DNA of the CDR3 is TGTGCCAGTAGCCTCGGACAGGGTTTCCCGTCCGAGCAGTACTTC. It yields the protein CASSLGQGFPSEQYF. This rearrangement joins TRBV19 to TRBJ2-7, with 8 positions matching TRBD1. This CDR3 contains 15 residues. The J segment lost 6 bases and the V segment lost 6 bases, leaving 13 bases of the junction unmatched. Germline CDR1 reads LNHDA; CDR2 reads SQIVND (reference sequence).

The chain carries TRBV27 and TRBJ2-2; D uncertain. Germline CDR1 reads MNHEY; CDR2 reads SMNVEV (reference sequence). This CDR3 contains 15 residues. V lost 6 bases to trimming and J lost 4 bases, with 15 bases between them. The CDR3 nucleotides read TGTGCCAGCAGCGGGCCCCGACATTTCACCGGGGAGCTGTTTTTT. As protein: CASSGPRHFTGELFF.

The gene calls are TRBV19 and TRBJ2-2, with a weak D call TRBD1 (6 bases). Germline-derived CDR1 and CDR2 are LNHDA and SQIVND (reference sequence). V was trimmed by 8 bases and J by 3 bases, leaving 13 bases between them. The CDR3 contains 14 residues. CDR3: CASRVTGYTGELFF. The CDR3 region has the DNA TGTGCCAGTCGGGTTACAGGGTACACCGGGGAGCTGTTTTTT.

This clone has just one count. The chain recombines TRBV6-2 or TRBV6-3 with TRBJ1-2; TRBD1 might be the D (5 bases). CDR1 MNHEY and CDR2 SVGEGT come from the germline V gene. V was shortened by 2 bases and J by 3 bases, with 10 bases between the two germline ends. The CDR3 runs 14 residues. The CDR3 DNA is TGTGCCAGCAGTTACCCGGGACGATACTATGGCTACACCTTC. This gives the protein CASSYPGRYYGYTF.

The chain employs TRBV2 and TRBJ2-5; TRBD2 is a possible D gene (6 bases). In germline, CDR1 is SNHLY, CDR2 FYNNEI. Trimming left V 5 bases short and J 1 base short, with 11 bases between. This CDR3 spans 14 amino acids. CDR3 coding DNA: TGTGCCAGCAGTCCGGACTATTTCCAAGAGACCCAGTACTTC. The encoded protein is CASSPDYFQETQYF.

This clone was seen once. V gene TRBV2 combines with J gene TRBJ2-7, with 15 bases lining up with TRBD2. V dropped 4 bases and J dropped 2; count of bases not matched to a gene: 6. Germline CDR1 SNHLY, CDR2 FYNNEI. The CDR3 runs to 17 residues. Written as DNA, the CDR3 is TGTGCCAGCAGTGGAGGGACTAGCGGGAGGCCAGCCTACGAGCAGTACTTC. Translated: CASSGGTSGRPAYEQYF.

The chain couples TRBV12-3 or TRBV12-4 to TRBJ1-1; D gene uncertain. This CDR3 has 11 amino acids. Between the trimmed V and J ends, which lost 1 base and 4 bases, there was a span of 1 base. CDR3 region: CASSLGTEAFF. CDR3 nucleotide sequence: TGTGCCAGCAGTTTAGGCACTGAAGCTTTCTTT.

The CDR3 reads CASSIGGTVESPLHF. CDR3 bases: TGTGCCAGTAGTATTGGAGGGACGGTTGAGTCACCCCTCCACTTT. This chain connects TRBV19 to TRBJ1-6; D may be TRBD1 (5 bases). Germline loops: CDR1 LNHDA, CDR2 SQIVND (reference sequence). This CDR3 has 15 amino acids. V lost 3 bases and J 10 bases, leaving 16 bases between the germline ends.

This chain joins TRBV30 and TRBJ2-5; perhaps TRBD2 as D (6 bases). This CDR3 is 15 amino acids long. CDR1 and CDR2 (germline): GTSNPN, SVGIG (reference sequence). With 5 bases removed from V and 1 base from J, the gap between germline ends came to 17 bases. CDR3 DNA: TGTGCCTGGGATAGCGGAGCGAGGGGCCAAGAGACCCAGTACTTC. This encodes CAWDSGARGQETQYF.

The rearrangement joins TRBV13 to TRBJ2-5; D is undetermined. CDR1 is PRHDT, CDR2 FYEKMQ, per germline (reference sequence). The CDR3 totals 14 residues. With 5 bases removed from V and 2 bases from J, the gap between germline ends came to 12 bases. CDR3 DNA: TGTGCCAGCAGCGGCGTAGGCCGTCAAGAGACCCAGTACTTC. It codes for CASSGVGRQETQYF. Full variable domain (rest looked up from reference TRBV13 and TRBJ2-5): AAGVIQSPRHLIKEKRETATLKCYPIPRHDTVYWYQQGPGQDPQFLISFYEKMQSDKGSIPDRFSAQQFSDYHSELNMSSLELGDSALYFCASSGVGRQETQYFGPGTRLLVL.

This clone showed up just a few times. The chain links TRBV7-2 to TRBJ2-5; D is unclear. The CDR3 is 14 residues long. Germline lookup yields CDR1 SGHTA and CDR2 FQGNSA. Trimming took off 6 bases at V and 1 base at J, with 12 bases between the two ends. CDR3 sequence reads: CASSGRTSQETQYF. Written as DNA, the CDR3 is TGTGCCAGCAGTGGGCGTACATCCCAAGAGACCCAGTACTTC.

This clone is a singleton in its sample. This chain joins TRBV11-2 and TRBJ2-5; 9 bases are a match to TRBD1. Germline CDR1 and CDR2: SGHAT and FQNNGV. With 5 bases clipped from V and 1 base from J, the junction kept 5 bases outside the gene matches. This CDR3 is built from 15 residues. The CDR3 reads CASSPQGAIQETQYF. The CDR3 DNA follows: TGTGCCAGCAGCCCACAGGGGGCGATCCAAGAGACCCAGTACTTC.

CDR3 residues: CASSDISGNTIYF. The CDR3 DNA sequence: TGCGCCAGCTCGGACATTTCAGGAAACACCATATATTTT. The chain uses TRBV5-1 and TRBJ1-3, with a tentative D call TRBD1 (5 bases). This CDR3 contains 13 residues. The germline CDR1 and CDR2 sequences are SGHRS and YFSETQ. V dropped 7 bases and J dropped 4 bases, with 12 bases sitting between them.

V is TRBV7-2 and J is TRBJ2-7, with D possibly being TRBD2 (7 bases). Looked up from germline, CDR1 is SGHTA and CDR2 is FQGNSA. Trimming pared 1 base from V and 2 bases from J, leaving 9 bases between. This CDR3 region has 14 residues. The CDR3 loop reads CASSLVGGAYEQYF. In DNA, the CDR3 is TGTGCCAGCAGCTTAGTAGGGGGGGCCTACGAGCAGTACTTC. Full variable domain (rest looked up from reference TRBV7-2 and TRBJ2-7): GAGVSQSPSNKVTEKGKDVELRCDPISGHTALYWYRQSLGQGLEFLIYFQGNSAPDKSGLPSDRFSAERTGGSVSTLTIQRTQQEDSAVYLCASSLVGGAYEQYFGPGTRLTVT.

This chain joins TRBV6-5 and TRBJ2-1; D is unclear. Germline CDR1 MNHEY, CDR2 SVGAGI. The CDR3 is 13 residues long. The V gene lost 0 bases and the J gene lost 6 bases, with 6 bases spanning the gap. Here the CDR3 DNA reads TGTGCCAGCAGTTACTCGAACCTCAATGAGCAGTTCTTC. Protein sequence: CASSYSNLNEQFF.

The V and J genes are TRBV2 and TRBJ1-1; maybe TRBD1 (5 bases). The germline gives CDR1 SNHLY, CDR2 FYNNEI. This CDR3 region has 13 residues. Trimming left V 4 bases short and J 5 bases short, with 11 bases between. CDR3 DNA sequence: TGTGCCAGCAGTGGGGGCTCGAGGACTGAAGCTTTCTTT. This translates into CASSGGSRTEAFF.